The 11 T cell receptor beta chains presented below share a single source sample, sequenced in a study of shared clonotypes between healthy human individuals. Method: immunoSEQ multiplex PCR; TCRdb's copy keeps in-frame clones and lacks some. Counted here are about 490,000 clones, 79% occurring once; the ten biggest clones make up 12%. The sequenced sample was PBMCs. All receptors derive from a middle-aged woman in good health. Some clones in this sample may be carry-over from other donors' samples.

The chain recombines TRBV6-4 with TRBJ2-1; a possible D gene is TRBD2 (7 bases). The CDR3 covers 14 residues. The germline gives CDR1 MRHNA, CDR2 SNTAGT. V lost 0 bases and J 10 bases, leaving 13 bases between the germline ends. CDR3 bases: TGTGCCAGCAGTGACTCAGGGGGGGCCGGGGAGCAGTTCTTC. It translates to CASSDSGGAGEQFF.

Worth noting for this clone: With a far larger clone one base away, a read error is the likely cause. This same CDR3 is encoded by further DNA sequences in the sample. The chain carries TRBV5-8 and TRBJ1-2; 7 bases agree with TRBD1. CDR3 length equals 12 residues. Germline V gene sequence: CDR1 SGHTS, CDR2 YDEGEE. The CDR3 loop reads CASSLTGYGYTF. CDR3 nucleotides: TGCGCCAGCAGCTTGACAGGGTATGGCTACACCTTC. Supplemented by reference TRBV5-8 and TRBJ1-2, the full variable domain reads EAGVTQSPTHLIKTRGQQATLRCSPISGHTSVYWYQQALGLGLQFLLWYDEGEERNRGNFPPRFSGRQFPNYSSELNVNALELEDSALYLCASSLTGYGYTFGSGTRLTVV.

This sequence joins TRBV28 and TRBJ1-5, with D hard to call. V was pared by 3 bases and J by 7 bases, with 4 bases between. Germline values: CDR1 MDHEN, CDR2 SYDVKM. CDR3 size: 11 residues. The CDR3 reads CASSLGQPQHF. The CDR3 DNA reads TGTGCCAGCAGTTTGGGGCAGCCCCAGCATTTT. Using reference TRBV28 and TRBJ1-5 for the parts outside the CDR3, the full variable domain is DVKVTQSSRYLVKRTGEKVFLECVQDMDHENMFWYRQDPGLGLRLIYFSYDVKMKEKGDIPEGYSVSREKKERFSLILESASTNQTSMYLCASSLGQPQHFGDGTRLSIL.

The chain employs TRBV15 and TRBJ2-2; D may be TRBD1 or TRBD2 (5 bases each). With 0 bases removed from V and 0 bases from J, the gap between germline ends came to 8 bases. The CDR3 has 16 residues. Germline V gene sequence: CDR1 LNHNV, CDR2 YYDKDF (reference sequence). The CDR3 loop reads CATSREWGSNTGELFF. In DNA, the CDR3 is TGTGCCACCAGCAGAGAATGGGGGTCGAACACCGGGGAGCTGTTTTTT.

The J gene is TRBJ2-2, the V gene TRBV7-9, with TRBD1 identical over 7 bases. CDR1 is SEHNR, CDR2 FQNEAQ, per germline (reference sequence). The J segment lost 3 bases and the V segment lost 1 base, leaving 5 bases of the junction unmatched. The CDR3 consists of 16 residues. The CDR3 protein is CASSLGQGEDTGELFF. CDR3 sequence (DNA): TGTGCCAGCAGCTTAGGACAGGGAGAGGACACCGGGGAGCTGTTTTTT.

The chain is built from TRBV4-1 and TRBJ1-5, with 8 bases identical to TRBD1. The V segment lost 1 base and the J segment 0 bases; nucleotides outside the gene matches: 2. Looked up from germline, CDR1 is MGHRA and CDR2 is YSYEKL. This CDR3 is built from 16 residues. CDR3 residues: CASSQATGASNQPQHF. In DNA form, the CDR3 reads TGCGCCAGCAGCCAAGCGACAGGGGCTAGCAATCAGCCCCAGCATTTT.

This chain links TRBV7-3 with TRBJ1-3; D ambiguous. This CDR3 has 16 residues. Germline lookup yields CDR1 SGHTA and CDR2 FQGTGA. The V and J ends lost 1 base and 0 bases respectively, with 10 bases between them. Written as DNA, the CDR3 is TGTGCCAGCAGCTTAAATCCAGCAGTCTCTGGAAACACCATATATTTT. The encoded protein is CASSLNPAVSGNTIYF.

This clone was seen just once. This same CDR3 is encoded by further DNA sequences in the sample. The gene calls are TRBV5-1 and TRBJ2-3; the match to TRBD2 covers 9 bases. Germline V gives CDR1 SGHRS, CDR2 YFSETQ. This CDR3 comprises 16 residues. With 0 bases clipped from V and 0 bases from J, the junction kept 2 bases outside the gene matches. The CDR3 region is CASSLDAGGSTDTQYF. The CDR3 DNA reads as TGCGCCAGCAGCTTGGATGCGGGAGGGAGCACAGATACGCAGTATTTT.

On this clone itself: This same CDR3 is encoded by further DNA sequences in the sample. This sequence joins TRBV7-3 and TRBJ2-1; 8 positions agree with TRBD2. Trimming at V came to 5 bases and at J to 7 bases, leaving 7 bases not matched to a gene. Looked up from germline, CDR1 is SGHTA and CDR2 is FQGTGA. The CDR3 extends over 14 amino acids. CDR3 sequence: CASSPGLAGNEQFF. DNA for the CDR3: TGTGCCAGCAGCCCAGGACTAGCAGGGAATGAGCAGTTCTTC.

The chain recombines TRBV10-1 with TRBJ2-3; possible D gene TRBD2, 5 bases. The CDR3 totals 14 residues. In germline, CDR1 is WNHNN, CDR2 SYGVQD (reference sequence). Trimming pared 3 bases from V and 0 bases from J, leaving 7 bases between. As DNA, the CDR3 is TGCGCCAGCAGTGAAAGCGGTAGCACAGATACGCAGTATTTT. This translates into CASSESGSTDTQYF.

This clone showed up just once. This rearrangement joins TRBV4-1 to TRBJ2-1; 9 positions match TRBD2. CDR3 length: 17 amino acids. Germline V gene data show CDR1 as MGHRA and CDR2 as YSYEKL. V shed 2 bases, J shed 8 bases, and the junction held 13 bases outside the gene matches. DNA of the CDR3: TGCGCCAGCAGCCAACGTTTTAGCGGGAGACGTTCCGATGAGCAGTTCTTC. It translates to CASSQRFSGRRSDEQFF.